The text below deals with one TCR beta chain. The data derive from a study of CD8 T cells in Susac syndrome. There are 16 residues in the CDR3. Germline CDR1 is LGHNA and CDR2 is YNFKEQ. V shed 4 bases and J 4 bases; nucleotides not matched to a gene: 12. Reverse transcription used about 0.45 to 1 ug RNA and random hexamers. Amplification of the TCR beta CDR3 was carried out by immunoSEQ multiplex PCR, which spanned a total of 54 Vbeta and 13 Jbeta segments. Each CDR3 protein gets one entry after TCRdb re-called the immunoSEQ multiplex PCR reads with MiXCR. The sample records some 160,000 distinct CDR3 sequences, 85% to 95% being singletons.

The chain joins TRBV4-2 to TRBJ2-7, with 8 bases identical to TRBD1. This clonotype originated in a human donor with multiple sclerosis. Material for sequencing was CD8+ T cells from PBMCs. The CDR3, as DNA: TGTGCCAGCAGCCCCCTGACAGGGGATAAAGGATACGAGCAGTACTTC. Translated, it gives CASSPLTGDKGYEQYF.